Below are 24 T cell receptor beta chains sequenced from a single sample in a study of cytomegalovirus exposure and HLA in healthy donors. Use of 60 Vbeta and 13 Jbeta primers characterized the PCR. Using immunoSEQ multiplex PCR, the repertoire was profiled, and TCRdb retains in-frame clones only, with some absent. This sample's table reports roughly 78,000 clones. Material: PBMCs. The receptors were sampled from a boy aged 5-17 years in good health and CMV-seronegative.

V gene TRBV5-1 combines with J gene TRBJ1-4; no clear D. V was shortened by 0 bases and J by 0 bases, with 9 bases between the two germline ends. This CDR3 comprises 16 residues. Germline V CDR1 and CDR2: SGHRS, YFSETQ. CDR3 nucleotide sequence: TGCGCCAGCAGCTTGGTACAGTTTACAACTAATGAAAAACTGTTTTTT. Amino acid sequence: CASSLVQFTTNEKLFF.

The chain has TRBV6-5 and TRBJ2-1; weak D call: TRBD1 (6 bases). Trimming stripped 0 bases from V and 3 bases from J, with 12 bases between. The CDR3 covers 16 residues. The germline V gene encodes CDR1 MNHEY and CDR2 SVGAGI. Here the CDR3 DNA reads TGTGCCAGCAGTTACTCTAGGCAGGGACACTACAATGAGCAGTTCTTC. It encodes CASSYSRQGHYNEQFF.

J is TRBJ2-7 and V is TRBV5-4; possibly TRBD2 for D (7 bases). Germline assignment: CDR1 SGHNT and CDR2 YYREEE (reference sequence). V lost 9 bases to trimming and J lost 2 bases, with 21 bases between them. This CDR3 is 15 amino acids long. This chain's CDR3 is CAITRGGDSAYEQYF. CDR3 nucleotide sequence: TGTGCCATCACGAGGGGGGGCGATAGTGCCTACGAGCAGTACTTC.

The CDR3 reads CASSLGQGANGYTF. The CDR3 DNA reads TGCGCCAGCAGCCTGGGACAGGGGGCGAACGGCTACACCTTC. The rearrangement links TRBV5-1 to TRBJ1-2, with 12 bases aligning to TRBD1. This CDR3 region has 14 residues. Looked up from germline, CDR1 is SGHRS and CDR2 is YFSETQ. V lost 4 bases, J lost 8 bases, and 6 bases stayed unmatched.

The rearrangement joins TRBV7-9 to TRBJ1-3, with D unclear. The CDR3 contains 16 residues. Trimming shortened V by 3 bases and J by 3 bases, and 15 bases separated the two germline ends. Germline V gene sequence: CDR1 SEHNR, CDR2 FQNEAQ (reference sequence). The CDR3 protein is CASSFAPLSGGNTIYF. CDR3 sequence (DNA): TGTGCCAGCAGCTTTGCCCCCCTATCAGGTGGAAACACCATATATTTT. The full variable domain, completed using reference TRBV7-9 and TRBJ1-3, is DTGVSQNPRHKITKRGQNVTFRCDPISEHNRLYWYRQTLGQGPEFLTYFQNEAQLEKSRLLSDRFSAERPKGSFSTLEIQRTEQGDSAMYLCASSFAPLSGGNTIYFGEGSWLTVV.

This chain uses TRBV7-9 with TRBJ1-1, with unresolved D. Germline V gene sequence: CDR1 SEHNR, CDR2 FQNEAQ (reference sequence). Trimming took 1 base from V and 7 from J, leaving 7 bases between them. The CDR3 contains 12 residues. The CDR3 DNA reads TGTGCCAGCAGCTTAGGAGGAGATGAAGCTTTCTTT. Amino acid sequence: CASSLGGDEAFF.

About this clone: The identical CDR3 is also encoded by other nucleotide sequences in the sample. J is TRBJ2-3 and V is TRBV6-1; 11 bases line up with TRBD2. CDR3 length: 15 residues. The germline V gene has CDR1 MNHNS and CDR2 SASEGT. The V gene end was trimmed by 2 bases and the J gene end by 4 bases; junction bases not matched to a gene: 2. The CDR3 reads CASSELAGGPDTQYF. CDR3 nucleotides: TGTGCCAGCAGTGAACTAGCGGGAGGCCCAGATACGCAGTATTTT.

The V call is TRBV25-1, the J call TRBJ2-1; 9 bases line up with TRBD1. The length of the CDR3 is 15 residues. With 4 bases clipped from V and 8 bases from J, the junction kept 9 bases outside the gene matches. Germline CDR1 and CDR2: MGHDK and SYGVNS. The CDR3 sequence is CASSARGQGSHEQFF. CDR3 coding DNA: TGTGCCAGCAGTGCCCGGGGACAGGGATCCCATGAGCAGTTCTTC.

The chain links TRBV19 to TRBJ1-1; maybe TRBD1 (6 bases). V dropped 7 bases and J dropped 4 bases, with 13 bases sitting between them. The CDR3 extends over 13 amino acids. Germline V CDR1 and CDR2: LNHDA, SQIVND (reference sequence). The CDR3 nucleotides read TGTGCCAGTACTTCAGGGGTGGCCACTGAAGCTTTCTTT. Its protein product is CASTSGVATEAFF.

This sequence joins TRBV7-7 and TRBJ2-5, with 7 bases identical to TRBD1. J lost 2 bases, V lost 5 bases, and 26 bases had no gene match. The CDR3 has 21 residues. The germline V gene encodes CDR1 SSHAT and CDR2 FNYEAQ (reference sequence). The CDR3 loop is CASSATGETKGGRQGQETQYF. The CDR3 bases are TGTGCCAGCAGCGCGACCGGGGAGACGAAAGGGGGCAGGCAGGGGCAAGAGACCCAGTACTTC.

V usage is TRBV9 and J usage is TRBJ2-1, with D perhaps TRBD1 (5 bases). Trimming stripped 5 bases from V and 5 bases from J, with 17 bases between. Germline values: CDR1 SGDLS, CDR2 YYNGEE. There are 15 residues in the CDR3. CDR3 nucleotides: TGTGCCAGCAGTCCGGACATCGGACCCGACAATGAGCAGTTCTTC. It is translated as CASSPDIGPDNEQFF.

The rearrangement links TRBV10-3 to TRBJ2-7, with TRBD1 matching 10 bases. V shed 5 bases, J shed 4 bases, and the junction held 14 bases outside the gene matches. Germline V lookup: CDR1 ENHRY, CDR2 SYGVKD. CDR3 length: 17 residues. CDR3 nucleotides: TGTGCCATCAGTAAAGCTTCGGGCGGACAGGGGGGATACGAGCAGTACTTC. This sequence encodes CAISKASGGQGGYEQYF.

The V gene is TRBV29-1, the J gene TRBJ1-1; D unclear. The V gene's germline CDR1 is SQVTM and CDR2 ANQGSEA. The CDR3 is 13 residues long. V gave up 5 bases and J gave up 0 bases, with 10 bases separating them. The CDR3 spells CSVSGRMNTEAFF. CDR3 sequence (DNA): TGCAGCGTTAGCGGGCGGATGAACACTGAAGCTTTCTTT.

This rearrangement joins TRBV5-1 to TRBJ1-4; 7 nucleotides agree with TRBD1. This CDR3 has 14 residues. Looked up from germline, CDR1 is SGHRS and CDR2 is YFSETQ. The V gene end was trimmed by 4 bases and the J gene end by 6 bases; junction bases not matched to a gene: 6. The CDR3 loop is CASSRAGTDEKLFF. CDR3 coding DNA: TGCGCCAGCAGCCGTGCGGGGACAGATGAAAAACTGTTTTTT.

The rearrangement links TRBV19 to TRBJ2-7; D is perhaps TRBD2 (6 bases). With 5 bases removed from V and 1 base from J, the gap between germline ends came to 9 bases. CDR1 LNHDA and CDR2 SQIVND come from the germline V gene (reference sequence). This CDR3 region has 13 residues. The CDR3 DNA is TGTGCCAGTAGTCCGGAGGGTTCCTACGAGCAGTACTTC. The encoded protein is CASSPEGSYEQYF.

The CDR3 sequence is CASNLGQGSYNSPLHF. The CDR3, as DNA: TGTGCCAGCAACCTGGGACAGGGGTCCTATAATTCACCCCTCCACTTT. The chain recombines TRBV27 with TRBJ1-6, with TRBD1 matching over 10 bases. V lost 7 bases to trimming and J lost 1 base; unmatched junction nucleotides: 4. CDR3 length: 16 residues. Per the germline V gene, CDR1 is MNHEY and CDR2 is SMNVEV (reference sequence).

V and J are TRBV19 and TRBJ2-1; TRBD1 might be the D (5 bases). V gave up 6 bases and J gave up 0 bases, with 18 bases separating them. Germline lookup yields CDR1 LNHDA and CDR2 SQIVND (reference sequence). The CDR3 has 17 residues. The CDR3 sequence is CASSDKLTGPSYNEQFF. The CDR3 DNA reads TGTGCCAGTAGCGATAAATTAACAGGTCCCTCCTACAATGAGCAGTTCTTC.

J is TRBJ1-6 and V is TRBV30; weak D call: TRBD1 (6 bases). From germline, CDR1 is GTSNPN and CDR2 SVGIG (reference sequence). The CDR3 is 15 residues long. The V end lost 3 bases, the J end lost 9 bases, and 18 bases lay between the germline ends. CDR3 nucleotide sequence: TGTGCCTGGAGCCAACGCAGGGGAACGGGTTCACCCCTCCACTTT. Protein product: CAWSQRRGTGSPLHF.

The rearrangement links TRBV5-1 to TRBJ2-4; 8 nucleotides agree with TRBD1. The CDR3 is made up of 16 amino acids. The germline gives CDR1 SGHRS, CDR2 YFSETQ. V gave up 2 bases and J gave up 3 bases; unmatched junction bases: 7. The CDR3 here is CASSFDRGGGKNIQYF. The CDR3 DNA reads as TGCGCCAGCAGCTTCGACAGGGGAGGAGGCAAAAACATTCAGTACTTC.

As for this clone: At one boundary the junction diverges from the germline segment, which might be a read error. The CDR3 here is CAGREQGNSGNTIYF. As DNA, the CDR3 is TGTGCCGGGAGAGAACAGGGTAACTCTGGAAACACCATATATTTT. V and J are TRBV30 and TRBJ1-3, with D perhaps TRBD1 (6 bases). CDR3 length equals 15 residues. CDR1 and CDR2 (germline): GTSNPN, SVGIG (reference sequence).

The V call is TRBV4-3, the J call TRBJ2-7; 14 bases line up with TRBD2. The CDR3 length is 15 residues. The J segment lost 3 bases and the V segment lost 5 bases, leaving 3 bases of the junction unmatched. Per germline, CDR1 LGHNA and CDR2 YSLEER. CDR3 loop: CASSSGTSGSYEQYF. The CDR3 nucleotides are TGCGCCAGCAGCTCCGGGACTAGCGGGAGCTACGAGCAGTACTTC.

J is TRBJ1-1 and V is TRBV18; D is perhaps TRBD1 (5 bases). The CDR3 extends over 16 amino acids. V gave up 0 bases and J gave up 4 bases, with 15 bases separating them. CDR1 is KGHSH and CDR2 is LQKENI in the germline V gene. Here the CDR3 DNA reads TGTGCCAGCTCACCACCGGCCAGGGCGGCGTCCACTGAAGCTTTCTTT. This encodes CASSPPARAASTEAFF.

V usage is TRBV19 and J usage is TRBJ2-3; possible D gene TRBD2, 9 bases. This CDR3 is 16 amino acids long. CDR1 and CDR2 from the germline V gene are LNHDA and SQIVND (reference sequence). V was shortened by 10 bases and J by 2 bases, with 22 bases between the two germline ends. The DNA of the CDR3 is TGTGCCACCAGGGGGCGGGGGGGCCTTAACACAGATACGCAGTATTTT. This translates into CATRGRGGLNTDTQYF.

This chain joins TRBV18 and TRBJ2-7; 8 bases align to TRBD1. The trim removed 5 bases at V and 12 bases at J, leaving 12 bases unmatched. The CDR3 spans 13 residues. Germline assignment: CDR1 KGHSH and CDR2 LQKENI. The CDR3 sequence: CASSLGQDSFWYF. CDR3 in DNA: TGTGCCAGCTCATTGGGACAGGACTCCTTTTGGTACTTC.